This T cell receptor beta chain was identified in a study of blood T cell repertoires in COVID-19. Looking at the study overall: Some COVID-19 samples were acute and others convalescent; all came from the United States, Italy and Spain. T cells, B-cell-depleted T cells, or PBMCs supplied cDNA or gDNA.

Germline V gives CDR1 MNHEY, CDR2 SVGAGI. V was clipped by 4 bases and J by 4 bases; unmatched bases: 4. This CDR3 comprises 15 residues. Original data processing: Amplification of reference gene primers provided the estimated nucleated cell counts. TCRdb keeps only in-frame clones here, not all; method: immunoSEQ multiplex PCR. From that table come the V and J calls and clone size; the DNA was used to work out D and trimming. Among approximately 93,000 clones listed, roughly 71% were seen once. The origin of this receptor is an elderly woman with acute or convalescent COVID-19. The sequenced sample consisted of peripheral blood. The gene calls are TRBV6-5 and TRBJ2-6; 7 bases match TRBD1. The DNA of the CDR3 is TGTGCCAGCAGTTTGACAGGGACCGGGGCCAACGTCCTGACTTTC. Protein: CASSLTGTGANVLTF.